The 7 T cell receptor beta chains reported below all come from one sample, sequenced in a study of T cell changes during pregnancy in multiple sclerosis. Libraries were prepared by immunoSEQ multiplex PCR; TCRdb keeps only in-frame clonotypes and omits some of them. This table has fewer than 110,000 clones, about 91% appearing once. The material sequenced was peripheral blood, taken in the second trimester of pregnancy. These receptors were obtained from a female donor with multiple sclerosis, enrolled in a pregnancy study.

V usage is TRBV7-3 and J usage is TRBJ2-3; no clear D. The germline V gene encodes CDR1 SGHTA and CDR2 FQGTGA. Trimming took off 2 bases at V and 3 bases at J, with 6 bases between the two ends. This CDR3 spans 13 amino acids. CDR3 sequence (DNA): TGTGCCAGCAGCTTATTGCGGACAGATACGCAGTATTTT. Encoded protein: CASSLLRTDTQYF. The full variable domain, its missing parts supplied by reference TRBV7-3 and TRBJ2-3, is GAGVSQTPSNKVTEKGKYVELRCDPISGHTALYWYRQSLGQGPEFLIYFQGTGAADDSGLPNDRFFAVRPEGSVSTLKIQRTERGDSAVYLCASSLLRTDTQYFGPGTRLTVL.

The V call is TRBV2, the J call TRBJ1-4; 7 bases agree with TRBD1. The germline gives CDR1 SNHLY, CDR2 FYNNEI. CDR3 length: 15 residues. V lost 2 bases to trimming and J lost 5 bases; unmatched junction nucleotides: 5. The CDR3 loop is CASSEKGARNEKLFF. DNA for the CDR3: TGTGCCAGCAGTGAAAAGGGGGCAAGGAATGAAAAACTGTTTTTT.

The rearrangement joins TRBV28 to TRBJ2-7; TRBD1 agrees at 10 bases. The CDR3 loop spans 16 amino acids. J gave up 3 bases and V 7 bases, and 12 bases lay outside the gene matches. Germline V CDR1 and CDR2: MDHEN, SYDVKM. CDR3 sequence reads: CASTDRGPKRDYEQYF. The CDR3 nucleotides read TGTGCCAGCACTGACAGGGGGCCTAAACGAGACTACGAGCAGTACTTC.

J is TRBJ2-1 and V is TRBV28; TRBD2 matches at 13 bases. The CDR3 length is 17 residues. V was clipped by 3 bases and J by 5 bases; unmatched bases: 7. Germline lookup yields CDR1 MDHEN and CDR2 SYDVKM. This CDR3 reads CASSFILAGGIHNEQFF. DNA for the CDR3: TGTGCCAGCAGTTTTATACTAGCGGGAGGGATACACAATGAGCAGTTCTTC.

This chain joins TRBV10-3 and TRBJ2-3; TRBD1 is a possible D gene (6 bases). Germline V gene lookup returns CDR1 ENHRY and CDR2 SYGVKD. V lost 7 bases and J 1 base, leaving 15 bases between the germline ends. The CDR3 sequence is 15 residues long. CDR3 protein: CAIKDSLDGTDTQYF. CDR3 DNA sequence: TGTGCCATCAAGGACAGTCTTGACGGCACAGATACGCAGTATTTT.

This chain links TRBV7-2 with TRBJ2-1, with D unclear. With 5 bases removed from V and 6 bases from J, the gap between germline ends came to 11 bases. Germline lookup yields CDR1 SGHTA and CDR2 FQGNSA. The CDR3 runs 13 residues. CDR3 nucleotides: TGTGCCAGCAGCCAAGACATGACCAATGAGCAGTTCTTC. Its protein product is CASSQDMTNEQFF.

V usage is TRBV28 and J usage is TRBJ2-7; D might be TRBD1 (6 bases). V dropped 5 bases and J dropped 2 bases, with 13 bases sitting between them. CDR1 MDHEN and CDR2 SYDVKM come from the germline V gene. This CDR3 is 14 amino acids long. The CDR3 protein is CASSAPGQAYEQYF. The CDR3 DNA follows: TGTGCCAGCAGTGCCCCGGGACAAGCCTACGAGCAGTACTTC.